A single sample is the source of the 12 T cell receptor beta chains below, sequenced in a study of T cell responses to AZD1222 COVID-19 vaccine. Repertoires were generated with immunoSEQ multiplex PCR, while TCRdb's copy carries only in-frame clones and drops some. The table records about 160,000 clones, 89% of them present only once. The specimen was peripheral blood, collected on day 0 of AZD1222 vaccination. These receptors were collected from an adult in good health.

This chain joins TRBV14 and TRBJ1-5, with D possibly being TRBD1 (5 bases). This CDR3 region has 16 residues. Germline assignment: CDR1 SGHDN and CDR2 FVKESK. The V end lost 4 bases, the J end lost 0 bases, and 13 bases lay between the germline ends. DNA for the CDR3: TGTGCCAGCAGCCCCCCTGGGACTTTTAGCAATCAGCCCCAGCATTTT. Amino acids: CASSPPGTFSNQPQHF.

As DNA, the CDR3 is TGCGCCAGCAGCTTGGAACACGGGAGTCTGGGTGAGCAGTTCTTC. It yields the protein CASSLEHGSLGEQFF. The J gene is TRBJ2-1, the V gene TRBV5-1; a weak D match, TRBD2 (6 bases). The V gene's germline CDR1 is SGHRS and CDR2 YFSETQ. The V end lost 0 bases, the J end lost 9 bases, and 16 bases lay between the germline ends. This CDR3 is built from 15 residues.

The chain couples TRBV7-9 to TRBJ2-1; 7 bases match TRBD2. This CDR3 has 17 amino acids. V gave up 2 bases and J gave up 3 bases; unmatched junction bases: 10. Germline values: CDR1 SEHNR, CDR2 FQNEAQ (reference sequence). Here the CDR3 DNA reads TGTGCCAGCAGCTTACCCGTTGGGGCGGGAGTCTACAATGAGCAGTTCTTC. Translated: CASSLPVGAGVYNEQFF.

This clone has just one count. CDR3 residues: CASSRDSSGYGYTF. The DNA for the CDR3 is TGTGCCAGTAGTCGGGACTCGAGCGGCTATGGCTACACCTTC. This chain links TRBV19 with TRBJ1-2; weak D call: TRBD1 (5 bases). The V end lost 5 bases, the J end lost 4 bases, and 14 bases lay between the germline ends. The CDR3 totals 14 residues. In germline, CDR1 is LNHDA, CDR2 SQIVND (reference sequence). The full variable domain, its missing parts supplied by reference TRBV19 and TRBJ1-2, is DGGITQSPKYLFRKEGQNVTLSCEQNLNHDAMYWYRQDPGQGLRLIYYSQIVNDFQKGDIAEGYSVSREKKESFPLTVTSAQKNPTAFYLCASSRDSSGYGYTFGSGTRLTVV.

The chain couples TRBV27 to TRBJ1-1, with D hard to call. The germline V gene has CDR1 MNHEY and CDR2 SMNVEV (reference sequence). The V end lost 4 bases, the J end lost 0 bases, and 6 bases lay between the germline ends. The CDR3 is 13 residues long. The CDR3 nucleotides are TGTGCCAGCAGTTCCATAGTGAACACTGAAGCTTTCTTT. This gives the protein CASSSIVNTEAFF.

This sequence joins TRBV3-1 (or the pseudogene TRBV3-2) and TRBJ1-1; a possible D gene is TRBD1 (5 bases). Between the trimmed V and J ends, which lost 6 bases and 2 bases, there was a span of 16 bases. Germline assignment: CDR1 LGHDT and CDR2 YNNKEL (reference sequence). The CDR3 runs 15 residues. CDR3 region: CASRRITGVNTEAFF. In DNA form, the CDR3 reads TGTGCCAGCAGACGAATTACAGGAGTAAACACTGAAGCTTTCTTT.

This clone was recorded once. The chain combines TRBV4-3 with TRBJ2-7; no reliable D call. This CDR3 comprises 16 residues. The V end lost 0 bases, the J end lost 0 bases, and 12 bases lay between the germline ends. The germline V gene encodes CDR1 LGHNA and CDR2 YSLEER. CDR3 sequence (DNA): TGCGCCAGCAGCCAAGATGCATTCACCCCCTCCTACGAGCAGTACTTC. This encodes CASSQDAFTPSYEQYF.

The chain is built from TRBV29-1 and TRBJ1-1; D is possibly TRBD1 (6 bases). This CDR3 is built from 12 residues. With 4 bases removed from V and 4 bases from J, the gap between germline ends came to 10 bases. The V gene's germline CDR1 is SQVTM and CDR2 ANQGSEA. The CDR3 sequence is CSVGRGGTEAFF. The CDR3, as DNA: TGCAGCGTTGGGAGGGGGGGCACTGAAGCTTTCTTT. Full variable domain (remainder filled in from reference TRBV29-1 and TRBJ1-1): SAVISQKPSRDICQRGTSLTIQCQVDSQVTMMFWYRQQPGQSLTLIATANQGSEATYESGFVIDKFPISRPNLTFSTLTVSNMSPEDSSIYLCSVGRGGTEAFFGQGTRLTVV.

The chain couples TRBV2 to TRBJ2-1; TRBD2 matches 8 bases. Germline V gives CDR1 SNHLY, CDR2 FYNNEI. The CDR3 runs 16 residues. Trimming took 5 bases from V and 2 from J; bases not matched to a gene: 8. Here the CDR3 DNA reads TGTGCCAGCAGTCGAGAAGCGGGAGCTACCTACAATGAGCAGTTCTTC. Amino acid sequence: CASSREAGATYNEQFF.

The chain joins TRBV7-2 to TRBJ1-1; D possibly corresponds to TRBD1 (6 bases). Trimming stripped 0 bases from V and 5 bases from J, with 13 bases between. Germline loops: CDR1 SGHTA, CDR2 FQGNSA. The CDR3 totals 15 residues. CDR3 DNA sequence: TGTGCCAGCAGCTTAGCCGGACAGTCTTTAACTGAAGCTTTCTTT. Its protein is CASSLAGQSLTEAFF.

The genes are TRBV5-4 and TRBJ2-2; 12 bases fit TRBD2. Germline V CDR1 and CDR2: SGHNT, YYREEE (reference sequence). This CDR3 contains 16 residues. V lost 0 bases to trimming and J lost 4 bases; unmatched junction nucleotides: 1. The CDR3 region has the DNA TGTGCCAGCAGCTTGGGACTAGCGGGAGTCACCGGGGAGCTGTTTTTT. Translating gives CASSLGLAGVTGELFF. Full variable domain (rest looked up from reference TRBV5-4 and TRBJ2-2): ETGVTQSPTHLIKTRGQQVTLRCSSQSGHNTVSWYQQALGQGPQFIFQYYREEENGRGNFPPRFSGLQFPNYSSELNVNALELDDSALYLCASSLGLAGVTGELFFGEGSRLTVL.

This rearrangement joins TRBV7-9 to TRBJ2-7, with a tentative D call TRBD2 (6 bases). V lost 2 bases, J lost 9 bases, and 23 bases lay in between. Germline V gene sequence: CDR1 SEHNR, CDR2 FQNEAQ (reference sequence). This CDR3 is 16 amino acids long. Here the CDR3 reads CASSLIGMRGIAGQYF. The CDR3 DNA reads as TGTGCCAGCAGCTTAATCGGCATGCGGGGCATAGCAGGGCAGTACTTC.